A selection of T cell receptor beta chains follows, all from one sample in a study of cytomegalovirus exposure and HLA in healthy donors. Profiling relied on immunoSEQ multiplex PCR, and the TCRdb table lists in-frame clones only, not all of them. This table has 120,000 or so clones, approximately 80% appearing once. Sequenced sample: PBMCs. The source of these receptors is a woman aged 18-29 years in good health and CMV-seronegative. The CDR3 runs from the conserved cysteine through the conserved F or W. Each record gives: V gene, CDR3 length, J gene, D gene, clone size, CDR3 protein, CDR3 DNA. The D gene is left open where the match is weak. The size entry is marked missing in some rows and otherwise reads once, few, many or a size class.

TRBV5-4	13	TRBJ2-1	NA	NA	CASSLNTDNEQFF	TGTGCCAGCAGCTTGAACACAGACAATGAGCAGTTCTTC
TRBV18	13	TRBJ1-1	NA	NA	CASSPSQNTEAFF	TGTGCCAGCTCACCTTCACAGAACACTGAAGCTTTCTTT
TRBV4-1	14	TRBJ2-7	TRBD1	NA	CASSLGTVAYEQYF	TGCGCCAGCAGCCTCGGGACAGTGGCCTACGAGCAGTACTTC
TRBV7-2	15	TRBJ2-5	TRBD2	once	CASSPPGLAGEAQYF	TGTGCCAGCAGCCCTCCGGGACTAGCGGGAGAGGCGCAGTACTTC
TRBV5-5	14	TRBJ2-1	NA	NA	CASSFGQRYNEQFF	TGTGCCAGCAGCTTCGGACAGCGATACAATGAGCAGTTCTTC
TRBV6-6	14	TRBJ2-3	NA	NA	CASSYSGSTDTQYF	TGTGCCAGCAGTTACAGCGGGAGCACAGATACGCAGTATTTT
TRBV15	16	TRBJ2-2	NA	NA	CATSRNRDPNTGELFF	TGTGCCACCAGCAGAAACAGAGACCCGAACACCGGGGAGCTGTTTTTT
TRBV7-2	11	TRBJ2-1	NA	NA	CASTLSSVQFF	TGTGCCAGCACCCTCTCTAGTGTGCAGTTCTTC
TRBV27	15	TRBJ2-7	NA	NA	CASSARTGLSYEQYF	TGTGCCAGCAGTGCCAGGACCGGACTTTCCTACGAGCAGTACTTC
TRBV30	12	TRBJ1-2	TRBD1	NA	CAWSVTGSGYTF	TGTGCCTGGAGTGTGACAGGGTCCGGCTACACCTTC
TRBV19	15	TRBJ2-7	NA	few	CASSDDSQVSYEQYF	TGTGCCAGTAGTGACGACTCACAGGTCTCCTACGAGCAGTACTTC
TRBV6-6	15	TRBJ2-5	NA	NA	CASSYSRADKETQYF	TGTGCCAGCAGTTACTCCCGGGCGGACAAAGAGACCCAGTACTTC
TRBV19	16	TRBJ2-2	TRBD2	NA	CASSTSGRAAAGELFF	TGTGCCAGTAGTACTAGCGGGAGGGCCGCCGCCGGGGAGCTGTTTTTT
TRBV12-5	15	TRBJ2-5	NA	NA	CASGLPGEVRETQYF	TGTGCTAGTGGTCTTCCTGGTGAGGTCCGAGAGACCCAGTACTTC
TRBV6-1	15	TRBJ2-7	TRBD1	NA	CASSAGTGLGYEQYF	TGTGCCAGCAGTGCCGGGACAGGGTTGGGCTACGAGCAGTACTTC
TRBV7-2	15	TRBJ1-2	TRBD1	NA	CASSSRDRVGHGYTF	TGTGCCAGCAGCTCTCGAGACAGGGTCGGGCATGGCTACACCTTC
TRBV11-2	14	TRBJ2-7	TRBD2	NA	CASSHSGSPYEQYF	TGTGCCAGCAGCCATAGCGGGAGCCCCTACGAGCAGTACTTC
TRBV7-3	17	TRBJ2-3	NA	NA	CASTLFRGRGSTDTQYF	TGTGCCAGCACCCTTTTTCGAGGCAGGGGTAGCACAGATACGCAGTATTTT
TRBV18	15	TRBJ2-7	NA	NA	CASSPGGERGYEQYF	TGTGCCAGCTCACCAGGAGGGGAAAGAGGCTACGAGCAGTACTTC
TRBV6-5	11	TRBJ2-1	NA	NA	CASSSGGRQFF	TGTGCCAGCAGTTCCGGAGGGAGGCAGTTCTTC
TRBV9	12	TRBJ2-3	NA	few	CASSVVLDTQYF	TGTGCCAGCAGCGTAGTCTTAGATACGCAGTATTTT
TRBV18	14	TRBJ1-5	NA	few	CASQEGNSNQPQHF	TGTGCCAGCCAAGAGGGAAATTCTAATCAGCCCCAGCATTTT
TRBV5-1	13	TRBJ2-2	NA	NA	CASSLAGVGELFF	TGCGCCAGCAGCTTGGCGGGTGTCGGGGAGCTGTTTTTT
TRBV6-5	14	TRBJ1-1	NA	NA	CASKLRGPGAEAFF	TGTGCCAGCAAATTACGTGGGCCCGGGGCTGAAGCTTTCTTT
TRBV7-2	13	TRBJ1-5	NA	NA	CASSSEYDQPQHF	TGTGCCAGCAGCTCAGAATACGATCAGCCCCAGCATTTT
TRBV10-3	15	TRBJ2-1	TRBD2	NA	CAISVGAGGPNEQFF	TGTGCCATCAGTGTAGGAGCGGGAGGGCCAAATGAGCAGTTCTTC
TRBV7-9	14	TRBJ1-2	NA	NA	CASSLGGGGYGYTF	TGTGCCAGCAGCTTAGGAGGGGGTGGCTATGGCTACACCTTC
TRBV7-9	13	TRBJ1-2	NA	NA	CASSYQRDTGYTF	TGTGCCAGCAGCTACCAGAGGGATACGGGCTACACCTTC
TRBV29-1	15	TRBJ2-7	TRBD2	NA	CSVTTTSGSYYEQYF	TGCAGCGTGACCACGACTAGCGGGTCTTACTACGAGCAGTACTTC
TRBV7-2	15	TRBJ2-3	TRBD2	NA	CASSLPSGGSDTQYF	TGTGCCAGCAGCTTACCTAGCGGGGGCTCAGATACGCAGTATTTT
TRBV9	14	TRBJ2-3	NA	NA	CASSVVGAKDTQYF	TGTGCCAGCAGCGTAGTGGGGGCAAAAGATACGCAGTATTTT
TRBV14	20	TRBJ2-7	TRBD1	few	CASSPIRDRGPSFFAYEQYF	TGTGCCAGCAGCCCGATACGTGACAGGGGGCCTAGTTTTTTTGCCTACGAGCAGTACTTC
TRBV30	15	TRBJ1-4	NA	NA	CAWSVSQGGIEKLFF	TGTGCCTGGAGTGTATCCCAAGGGGGTATTGAAAAACTGTTTTTT
TRBV10-1	13	TRBJ2-3	NA	once	CASSVRGTDTQYF	TGCGCCAGCAGCGTCCGGGGCACAGATACGCAGTATTTT
TRBV2	15	TRBJ2-3	NA	once	CASSGQGVLADTQYF	TGTGCCAGCAGTGGGCAGGGTGTGTTGGCAGATACGCAGTATTTT
TRBV2	13	TRBJ1-2	NA	NA	CASSGGANYGYTF	TGTGCCAGCAGCGGGGGGGCGAACTATGGCTACACCTTC
TRBV6-1	14	TRBJ2-7	NA	NA	CASSPDLSGYEQYF	TGTGCCAGCAGTCCGGACCTCTCGGGGTACGAGCAGTACTTC
TRBV9	18	TRBJ1-2	NA	NA	CASSGTGLPPHSNYGYTF	TGTGCCAGCAGCGGCACAGGGCTCCCGCCACATTCTAACTATGGCTACACCTTC
TRBV7-9	18	TRBJ1-6	NA	NA	CASSPTQGLQPYNSPLHF	TGTGCCAGCAGCCCGACACAGGGCCTTCAACCCTATAATTCACCCCTCCACTTT
TRBV6-1	15	TRBJ2-3	NA	NA	CASSPLFGGTDTQYF	TGTGCCAGCTCCCCTCTGTTCGGGGGCACAGATACGCAGTATTTT
TRBV15	12	TRBJ1-5	NA	once	CATSRDPQAQHF	TGTGCCACCAGCAGAGACCCCCAGGCCCAGCATTTT
TRBV7-9	16	TRBJ2-5	TRBD2	few	CASSPPVAGGQETQYF	TGTGCCAGCAGCCCACCCGTAGCGGGGGGGCAAGAGACCCAGTACTTC
TRBV5-4	15	TRBJ1-5	TRBD1	NA	CASSPGPGPQGAQHF	TGTGCCAGCAGCCCGGGTCCCGGACCCCAGGGGGCCCAGCATTTT
TRBV13	16	TRBJ2-2	NA	NA	CASSLGAGPNTGELFF	TGTGCCAGCAGCTTGGGTGCGGGACCGAACACCGGGGAGCTGTTTTTT
TRBV7-6	21	TRBJ2-7	TRBD1	NA	CASSLGRQLDETGTGTYEQYF	TGTGCCAGCAGCTTAGGCCGACAGCTGGACGAAACCGGGACAGGGACCTACGAGCAGTACTTC
TRBV4-2	16	TRBJ2-4	TRBD1	once	CASSRPGQGAGNIQYF	TGTGCCAGCAGCCGACCGGGACAGGGGGCAGGAAACATTCAGTACTTC
TRBV2	16	TRBJ1-4	NA	NA	CASTGHLGFGNEKLFF	TGTGCCAGCACAGGGCATTTGGGCTTTGGTAATGAAAAACTGTTTTTT
TRBV5-1	14	TRBJ2-1	NA	NA	CASSFAGRSNEQFF	TGCGCCAGCAGTTTCGCAGGGCGAAGCAATGAGCAGTTCTTC
TRBV25-1	11	TRBJ2-2	TRBD1	NA	CASRTGWELFF	TGTGCCAGCAGGACAGGGTGGGAGCTGTTTTTT
TRBV13	16	TRBJ2-7	NA	once	CASSSRREGVSYEQYF	TGTGCCAGCAGCTCTCGGAGGGAAGGGGTCAGCTACGAGCAGTACTTC
TRBV6-5	15	TRBJ1-1	NA	NA	CASREGGLMNTEAFF	TGTGCCAGCAGGGAGGGAGGGCTCATGAACACTGAAGCTTTCTTT
TRBV5-6	15	TRBJ2-6	NA	NA	CASSLRGPGANVLTF	TGTGCCAGCAGCTTGCGTGGGCCTGGGGCCAACGTCCTGACTTTC
TRBV29-1	15	TRBJ1-3	NA	NA	CSVARTTSGGNTIYF	TGCAGCGTTGCGAGGACCACCTCGGGAGGAAACACCATATATTTT
TRBV29-1	12	TRBJ2-5	NA	NA	CSVKTTSETQYF	TGCAGCGTTAAGACTACTTCAGAGACCCAGTACTTC
TRBV7-2	15	TRBJ1-1	TRBD1	once	CASSLAGTGNTEAFF	TGTGCCAGCAGCTTAGCCGGGACAGGGAACACTGAAGCTTTCTTT